This T cell receptor (beta chain) was captured by sequencing in a study of blood T cell repertoires in COVID-19. A single count supports this clone. CDR1 is ENHRY and CDR2 is SYGVKD in the germline V gene. This CDR3 contains 16 residues. V gave up 0 bases and J gave up 3 bases, with 12 bases separating them. Authors' data handling: Researchers report that nucleated cell counts were estimated from reference gene primer amplification. Assay: immunoSEQ multiplex PCR; the TCRdb copy retains only in-frame clones and omits some. That table gives V, J and clone size, and the DNA gave D and trimming. The sample lists around 120,000 clones; almost 90% were seen once.

The V gene is TRBV10-3, the J gene TRBJ1-3; tentative D call: TRBD1 (6 bases). Sequenced material: peripheral blood. The TCR originated in a woman aged 50 to 60 with active or convalescent COVID-19. The CDR3 DNA is TGTGCCATCAGTGAGTCGACCCAGGGGCTTGGAAACACCATATATTTT. Its translation is CAISESTQGLGNTIYF.